Given below is one TCR beta chain in context. V lost 7 bases and J lost 4; bases outside the gene matches: 20. Germline V gene data show CDR1 as SGHAT and CDR2 as FQDESV (reference sequence). There are 20 residues in the CDR3. TCR beta sequencing covered blood CD8+ and CD4+ T cells. TEMRA cells were enriched by FACS, and CD4+ and CD8+ T cells were negatively isolated. A quantity of roughly 0.5 to 1 ug RNA underwent reverse transcription using random hexamers. It was immunoSEQ multiplex PCR that amplified TCR beta CDR3 across 54 Vbeta and 13 Jbeta. TCRdb recomputed calls from the immunoSEQ multiplex PCR reads with MiXCR, one row per CDR3 protein. The table records roughly 120,000 distinct CDR3 sequences, approximately 94% of them present only once. These data come from a study of CD8 T cells in Susac syndrome.

The sequencing sample was made of CD4+ T cells from PBMCs. This sequence joins TRBV11-1 and TRBJ2-1, with 12 bases lining up with TRBD2. This clonotype originated in a human donor in good health. The CDR3 nucleotides read TGTGCCAGCATGCTCGGAAGCCGGGCTAGCGGGAGGGCCGGGTACAATGAGCAGTTCTTC. Translation: CASMLGSRASGRAGYNEQFF.